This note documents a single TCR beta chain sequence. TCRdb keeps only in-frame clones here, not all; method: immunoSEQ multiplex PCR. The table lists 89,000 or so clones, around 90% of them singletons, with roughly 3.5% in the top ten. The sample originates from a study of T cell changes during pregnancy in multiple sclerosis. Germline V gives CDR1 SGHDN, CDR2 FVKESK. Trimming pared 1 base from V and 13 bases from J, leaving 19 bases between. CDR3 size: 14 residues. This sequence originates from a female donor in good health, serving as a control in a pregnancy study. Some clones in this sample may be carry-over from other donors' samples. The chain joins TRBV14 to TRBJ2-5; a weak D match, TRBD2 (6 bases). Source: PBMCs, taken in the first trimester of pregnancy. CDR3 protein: CASSQVASAEDMYF. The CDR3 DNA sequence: TGTGCCAGCAGCCAAGTCGCTAGCGCGGAAGATATGTACTTC. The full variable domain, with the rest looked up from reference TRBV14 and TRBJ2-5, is EAGVTQFPSHSVIEKGQTVTLRCDPISGHDNLYWYRRVMGKEIKFLLHFVKESKQDESGMPNNRFLAERTGGTYSTLKVQPAELEDSGVYFCASSQVASAEDMYFGPGTRLLVL.